The 21 T cell receptor beta chains below come from one sample, sequenced in a study of T cell responses to AZD1222 COVID-19 vaccine. The method was immunoSEQ multiplex PCR; TCRdb's version includes in-frame clones alone and lacks a portion of them. The table records approximately 100,000 clones, approximately 90% of them present only once. Sequencing was performed on peripheral blood, taken on day 0 of AZD1222 vaccination. Source of these receptors: an adult in good health.

The CDR3 DNA follows: TGTGCCAGCAGTCTACACAGGGATCAGCCCCAGCATTTT. Residues: CASSLHRDQPQHF. The gene calls are TRBV6-5 and TRBJ1-5; possibly TRBD1 for D (6 bases). In germline, CDR1 is MNHEY, CDR2 SVGAGI. Trimming cost V 5 bases and J 5 bases, with 10 bases left between them. The CDR3 runs 13 residues.

J is TRBJ2-1 and V is TRBV6-6, with 14 bases identical to TRBD2. Trimming cost V 0 bases and J 10 bases; bases outside gene matches: 5. Per the germline V gene, CDR1 is MNHNY and CDR2 is SVGAGI (reference sequence). This CDR3 has 16 residues. The CDR3: CASSYSGLAGVSEQFF. The CDR3 DNA is TGTGCCAGCAGTTACTCGGGACTAGCGGGAGTATCCGAGCAGTTCTTC.

This chain joins TRBV4-1 and TRBJ1-1; TRBD1 aligns across 7 bases. V shed 0 bases, J shed 1 base, and the junction held 8 bases outside the gene matches. The CDR3 covers 17 residues. The germline V gene has CDR1 MGHRA and CDR2 YSYEKL. The CDR3 DNA follows: TGCGCCAGCAGCCAAGACCAGGGGGTCGTTGGGAACACTGAAGCTTTCTTT. Amino acid sequence: CASSQDQGVVGNTEAFF.

This clone was counted a single time. The chain joins TRBV2 to TRBJ1-1; TRBD1 aligns across 8 bases. The CDR3 covers 17 residues. Germline V CDR1 and CDR2: SNHLY, FYNNEI. J lost 0 bases, V lost 6 bases, and 12 bases had no gene match. The CDR3 loop reads CASRLTPGQDVNTEAFF. The CDR3 nucleotides are TGTGCCAGCAGGTTAACCCCGGGACAGGATGTGAACACTGAAGCTTTCTTT.

V gene TRBV19 combines with J gene TRBJ2-1; D gene ambiguous. Germline values: CDR1 LNHDA, CDR2 SQIVND (reference sequence). The CDR3 is made up of 14 amino acids. Trimming took 0 bases from V and 5 from J, leaving 8 bases between them. The CDR3 loop reads CASSIDQTHNEQFF. The CDR3 DNA reads TGTGCCAGTAGTATAGACCAGACCCACAATGAGCAGTTCTTC.

The chain links TRBV21-1 to TRBJ1-5; the table's D call, TRBD1, has no DNA check behind it. TRBV21-1 constitutes a pseudogene. The CDR3 consists of 15 residues. The CDR3 DNA is TGTGCCAGCAGCCGGCGGACAGGGTCAGATCAGCCCCAGCATTTT. Translation gives CASSRRTGSDQPQHF.

The gene calls are TRBV28 and TRBJ1-1; D is possibly TRBD1 (5 bases). CDR1 is MDHEN, CDR2 SYDVKM, per germline. The CDR3 runs to 11 residues. CDR3 residues: CAIRAAAEAFF. CDR3 DNA: TGTGCAATCAGGGCGGCGGCTGAAGCTTTCTTT.

V is TRBV6-5 and J is TRBJ2-3; TRBD2 matches at 10 bases. The CDR3 covers 15 residues. V trimming: 4 bases; J trimming: 1 base; junction bases outside the gene matches: 2. CDR1 is MNHEY and CDR2 is SVGAGI in the germline V gene. For the CDR3, the DNA is TGTGCCAGCAGTTTAGCGGGAGGTCGCACAGATACGCAGTATTTT. Translated, it gives CASSLAGGRTDTQYF.

CDR3 sequence (DNA): TGTGCCAGCAGTTTTAATGAAAAACTGTTTTTT. Amino acids: CASSFNEKLFF. V usage is TRBV6-5 and J usage is TRBJ1-4; D gene unclear. The CDR3 runs 11 residues. Germline V gene sequence: CDR1 MNHEY, CDR2 SVGAGI. Trimming took off 4 bases at V and 4 bases at J, with 1 base between the two ends.

This clone was seen more than once but under ten times. The chain links TRBV9 to TRBJ1-6, with 7 positions matching TRBD1. The V gene end was trimmed by 3 bases and the J gene end by 8 bases; junction bases not matched to a gene: 8. Per germline, CDR1 SGDLS and CDR2 YYNGEE. This CDR3 region has 15 residues. For the CDR3, the DNA is TGTGCCAGCAGCGGTTACGGGACAGCCGATTCACCCCTCCACTTT. It yields the protein CASSGYGTADSPLHF.

This chain connects TRBV11-1 to TRBJ2-3; D is possibly TRBD2 (6 bases). This CDR3 is built from 16 residues. The ends were cut back, 0 bases at V and 5 bases at J, with 15 bases in the middle. The germline V gene encodes CDR1 SGHAT and CDR2 FQDESV (reference sequence). The CDR3 sequence: CASSLAGLRRGDTQYF. The CDR3, as DNA: TGTGCCAGCAGCTTAGCCGGACTAAGACGTGGAGATACGCAGTATTTT.

The CDR3 DNA is TGTGCCAGTAGTATGGGGAACCAAGAGACCCAGTACTTC. Translating gives CASSMGNQETQYF. The chain employs TRBV19 and TRBJ2-5; D uncertain. Germline CDR1 LNHDA, CDR2 SQIVND (reference sequence). This CDR3 is 13 amino acids long. V lost 3 bases to trimming and J lost 0 bases, with 5 bases between them.

The rearrangement links TRBV19 to TRBJ1-1; D might be TRBD1 (5 bases). This CDR3 comprises 14 residues. Germline V gives CDR1 LNHDA, CDR2 SQIVND (reference sequence). Trimming pared 3 bases from V and 1 base from J, leaving 9 bases between. CDR3 loop: CASSIEGPNTEAFF. CDR3 bases: TGTGCCAGTAGTATCGAGGGGCCGAACACTGAAGCTTTCTTT.

The chain's CDR3 is CASSTGTSGRETQYF. CDR3 bases: TGTGCCAGCAGTACCGGGACTAGCGGGCGAGAGACCCAGTACTTC. This rearrangement joins TRBV28 to TRBJ2-5; 12 bases agree with TRBD2. Germline loops: CDR1 MDHEN, CDR2 SYDVKM. With V trimmed by 5 bases and J by 4 bases, 5 bases remained unmatched. The CDR3 spans 15 residues.

The V call is TRBV7-2, the J call TRBJ2-1; either TRBD1 or TRBD2 may supply D (5 bases each). CDR1 and CDR2 (germline): SGHTA, FQGNSA. V lost 7 bases, J lost 8 bases, and 18 bases lay in between. This CDR3 spans 14 amino acids. The DNA of the CDR3 is TGTGCCAGCAAAAAATCCGGGGCGCAGGATGAGCAGTTCTTC. It codes for CASKKSGAQDEQFF.

This chain joins TRBV2 and TRBJ1-1; possibly TRBD1 for D (5 bases). Trimming took 6 bases from V and 11 from J, leaving 13 bases between them. The germline V gene has CDR1 SNHLY and CDR2 FYNNEI. The CDR3 covers 11 residues. In nucleotides, the CDR3 is TGTGCCAGCAGCGTCGGGGGTGGGGCTTTCTTT. It codes for CASSVGGGAFF.

This sequence joins TRBV6-5 and TRBJ1-4, with D perhaps matching TRBD1 (5 bases). Germline lookup yields CDR1 MNHEY and CDR2 SVGAGI. The CDR3 is 12 amino acids. The germline V and J ends were trimmed by 7 bases and 8 bases, with 11 bases remaining between them. For the CDR3, the DNA is TGTGCCAGCACCAAGGGGTGGGAAAAACTGTTTTTT. Protein: CASTKGWEKLFF.

This rearrangement joins TRBV6-1 to TRBJ2-7; 9 nucleotides align to TRBD2. The CDR3 has 16 residues. V was pared by 0 bases and J by 0 bases, with 3 bases of the junction left unmatched. Germline V gene sequence: CDR1 MNHNS, CDR2 SASEGT. For the CDR3, the DNA is TGTGCCAGCAGTGAAGCGGGCGGGAGGGCCTCCTACGAGCAGTACTTC. This gives the protein CASSEAGGRASYEQYF.

This sequence joins TRBV11-2 and TRBJ1-1, with TRBD1 matching over 7 bases. The CDR3 length is 15 residues. Germline trimming cut 0 bases from V and 4 bases from J; bases unmatched to any gene: 5. Germline loops: CDR1 SGHAT, CDR2 FQNNGV. The CDR3 reads CASSLDLTGLTEAFF. CDR3 nucleotides: TGTGCCAGCAGCTTAGATCTGACAGGGCTCACTGAAGCTTTCTTT.

This chain links TRBV28 with TRBJ2-3, with TRBD2 matching over 9 bases. Germline V gene sequence: CDR1 MDHEN, CDR2 SYDVKM. Trimming cost V 3 bases and J 0 bases; bases outside gene matches: 1. The CDR3 is made up of 15 amino acids. The CDR3 spells CASSFLAGSTDTQYF. The CDR3 nucleotides are TGTGCCAGCAGTTTCCTAGCGGGGAGCACAGATACGCAGTATTTT.

With respect to this clone: Other DNA sequences from this sample encode an identical CDR3 as well. The chain links TRBV5-4 to TRBJ2-7; the D gene is possibly TRBD2 (5 bases). Per germline, CDR1 SGHNT and CDR2 YYREEE (reference sequence). This CDR3 comprises 14 residues. Trimming pared 4 bases from V and 0 bases from J, leaving 11 bases between. The DNA of the CDR3 is TGTGCCAGCAGCCCCAGCGGAGGCTCCTACGAGCAGTACTTC. This gives the protein CASSPSGGSYEQYF.